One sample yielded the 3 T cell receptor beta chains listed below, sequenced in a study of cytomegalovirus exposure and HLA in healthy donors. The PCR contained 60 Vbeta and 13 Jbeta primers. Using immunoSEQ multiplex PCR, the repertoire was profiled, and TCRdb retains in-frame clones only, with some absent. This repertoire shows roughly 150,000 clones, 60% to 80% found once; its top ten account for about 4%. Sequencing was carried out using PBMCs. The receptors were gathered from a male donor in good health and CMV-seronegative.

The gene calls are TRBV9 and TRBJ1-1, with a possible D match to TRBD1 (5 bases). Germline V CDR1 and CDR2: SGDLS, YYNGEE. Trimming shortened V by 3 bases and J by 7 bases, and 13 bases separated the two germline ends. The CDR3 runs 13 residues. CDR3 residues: CASSAGGSGEAFF. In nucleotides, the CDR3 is TGTGCCAGCAGCGCCGGGGGGTCGGGTGAAGCTTTCTTT. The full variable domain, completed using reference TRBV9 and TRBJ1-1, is DSGVTQTPKHLITATGQRVTLRCSPRSGDLSVYWYQQSLDQGLQFLIQYYNGEERAKGNILERFSAQQFPDLHSELNLSSLELGDSALYFCASSAGGSGEAFFGQGTRLTVV.

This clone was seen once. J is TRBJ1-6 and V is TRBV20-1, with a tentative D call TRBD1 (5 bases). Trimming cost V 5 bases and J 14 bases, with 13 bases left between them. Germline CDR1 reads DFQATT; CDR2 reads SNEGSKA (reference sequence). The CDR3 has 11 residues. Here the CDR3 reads CSAPQVRSLHF. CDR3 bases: TGCAGTGCTCCACAGGTTAGGTCCCTCCACTTT.

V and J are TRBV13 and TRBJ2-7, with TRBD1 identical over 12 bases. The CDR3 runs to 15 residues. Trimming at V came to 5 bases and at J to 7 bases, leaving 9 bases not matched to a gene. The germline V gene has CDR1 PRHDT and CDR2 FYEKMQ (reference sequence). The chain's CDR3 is CASSTPGQGAREQYF. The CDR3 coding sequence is TGTGCCAGCAGCACGCCGGGACAGGGGGCAAGGGAGCAGTACTTC.